This T cell receptor beta chain stems from a study of PD-1 blockade in classical Hodgkin lymphoma. Assay used: immunoSEQ multiplex PCR; TCRdb lists only in-frame clones, some missing. Altogether roughly 60,000 clones are present, about 89% being singletons, with the ten largest covering 10% to 13%. The time point is: cycle 4 day 1 (C4D1), after about 6 weeks of nivolumab. Relapse was seen in all patients after autologous stem cell transplantation, and brentuximab vedotin exposure was variable. This material consisted of peripheral blood mononuclear cells (PBMCs), taken before the fourth cycle of nivolumab. The TCR was taken from a human donor with classical Hodgkin lymphoma.

The CDR3 protein is CASSLFWDSTKNIQYF. The CDR3 nucleotides read TGTGCCAGCAGTTTATTTTGGGACAGTACCAAAAACATTCAGTACTTC. The chain carries TRBV27 and TRBJ2-4, with TRBD1 matching over 7 bases. CDR3 length equals 16 residues. The germline CDR1 and CDR2 sequences are MNHEY and SMNVEV (reference sequence). Unmatched junction bases numbered 5, after V lost 1 base and J lost 2 bases.